Here is one T cell receptor beta chain with its context. No antigen is known for it. Base qualities are not recorded, but no much larger clone differs from it by a single base. TCRbeta CDR3 regions were amplified from genomic DNA by means of the immunoSEQ Assay, a bias-controlled multiplex PCR. On the authors' methods: Nucleated cell counts per sample were estimated from amplification of reference gene primers within the assay. Sequence reads were collapsed and filtered to measure the absolute abundance of every unique TCRbeta CDR3 rearrangement. Productive Simpson clonality was computed per sample as the square root of Simpson's diversity index over productive rearrangements. Drawn from immuneACCESS, this table holds only the in-frame rearrangements with V and J called that TCRdb kept. Clones are partly lost; checked studies trace under half to an unresolved V gene and leave the rest unexplained. V and J calls and clone size are given by that table; D and trimming were obtained from the DNA. The sample records 150,000 to 180,000 clones, roughly 78% of which are singletons. The ten largest clones represent approximately 1.8% of the sample.

Its CDR3 holds 16 amino acids, cysteine through phenylalanine. Only the CDR3 part of the read is kept: 48 bases, read in frame from the first base. Trimming takes 4 bases off V and 0 bases off J; junction bases not matched to a gene: 7. CDR1 and CDR2 are drawn from the germline V gene: SGHRS, YFSETQ. This specimen belongs to a study of blood T cell repertoires in COVID-19 (dated by TCRdb to the early 2020s). Broadly, across the study: Samples from collaborators originated in the United States, Italy and Spain and spanned both the acute and convalescent phases of COVID-19. The prospective study material was composed of cDNA or gDNA derived from T cells, B-cell-depleted T cells, or PBMCs. Subjects who had been exposed to COVID-19, were actively infected with it, or had recovered from it provided the deeply sampled blood TCRbeta repertoires that made up the dataset. The repertoires were made available in a free public database intended to serve as a resource for research on the immune response to SARS-CoV-2. The samples were drawn from the first 160 participants of the ongoing ImmuneRACE study and from under 1,500 subjects provided by 6 global collaborators. Sample metadata almost always included a de-identified subject ID, COVID-19 status, age in years and sex. Where available, HLA class I and class II types were taken from metadata supplied by the sample provider and were not determined by assay-based typing.

Broad study findings and their caveats: How much clinical and demographic metadata was included differed by source and by participant, and the metadata was provided uncurated.

Whole blood was collected in K2EDTA tubes by collaborating institutions according to the institutions' own protocols. Collaborator samples were shipped for TCRbeta analysis as frozen whole blood, isolated PBMCs, or DNA extracted from either sample type. This receptor was obtained from a man at least 80 years old with acute or convalescent COVID-19. The rearranged chain carries TRBV5-1 and TRBJ1-3; 7 nucleotides in the junction match TRBD1. The sample comprised peripheral blood. The sequenced DNA: TGCGCCAGCAGCGCGGGACAGTTTAGCTCTGGAAACACCATATATTTT. Translated, it reads CASSAGQFSSGNTIYF.